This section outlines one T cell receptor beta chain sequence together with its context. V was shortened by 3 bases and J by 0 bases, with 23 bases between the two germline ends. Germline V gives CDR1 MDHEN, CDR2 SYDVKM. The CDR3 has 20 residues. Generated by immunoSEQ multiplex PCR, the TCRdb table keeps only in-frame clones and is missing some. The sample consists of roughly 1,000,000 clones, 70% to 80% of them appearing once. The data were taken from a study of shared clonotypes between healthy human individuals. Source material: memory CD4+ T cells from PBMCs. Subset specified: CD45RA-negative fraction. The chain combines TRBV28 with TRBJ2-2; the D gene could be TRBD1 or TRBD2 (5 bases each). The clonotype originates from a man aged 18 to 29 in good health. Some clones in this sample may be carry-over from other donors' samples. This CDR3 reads CASSLWWTNRQLANTGELFF. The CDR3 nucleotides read TGTGCCAGCAGTTTGTGGTGGACAAACCGCCAACTAGCGAACACCGGGGAGCTGTTTTTT.